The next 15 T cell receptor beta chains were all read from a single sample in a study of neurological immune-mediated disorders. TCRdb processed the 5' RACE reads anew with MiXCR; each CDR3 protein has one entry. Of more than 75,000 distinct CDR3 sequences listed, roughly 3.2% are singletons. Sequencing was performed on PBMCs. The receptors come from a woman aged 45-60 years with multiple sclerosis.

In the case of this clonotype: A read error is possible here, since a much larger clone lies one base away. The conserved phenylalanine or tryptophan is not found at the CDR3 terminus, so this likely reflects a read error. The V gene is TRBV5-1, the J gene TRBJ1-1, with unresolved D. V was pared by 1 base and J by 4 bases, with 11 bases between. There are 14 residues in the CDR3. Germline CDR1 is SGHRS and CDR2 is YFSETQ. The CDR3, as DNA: TGCGCCAGCAGCTTGTCAGCTTCGGGCACTGAAGCTTTCTTG. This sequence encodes CASSLSASGTEAFL.

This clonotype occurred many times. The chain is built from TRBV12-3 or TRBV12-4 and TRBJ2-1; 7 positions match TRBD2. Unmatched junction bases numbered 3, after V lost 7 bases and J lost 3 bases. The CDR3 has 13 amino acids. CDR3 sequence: CASTPGGYNEQFF. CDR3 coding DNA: TGTGCCAGCACCCCGGGAGGCTACAATGAGCAGTTCTTC.

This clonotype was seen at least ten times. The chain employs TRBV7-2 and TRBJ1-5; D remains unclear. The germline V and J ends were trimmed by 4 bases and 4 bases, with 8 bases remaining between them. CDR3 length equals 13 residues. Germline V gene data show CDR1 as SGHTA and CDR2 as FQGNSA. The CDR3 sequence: CASSSRGNQPQHF. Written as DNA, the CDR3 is TGTGCCAGCAGCTCACGAGGAAATCAGCCCCAGCATTTT.

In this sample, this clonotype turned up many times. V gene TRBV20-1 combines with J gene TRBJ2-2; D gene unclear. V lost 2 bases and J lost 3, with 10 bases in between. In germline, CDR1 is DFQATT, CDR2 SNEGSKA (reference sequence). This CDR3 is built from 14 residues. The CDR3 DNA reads TGCAGTGCTAGAACCGGGCCCCACACCGGGGAGCTGTTTTTT. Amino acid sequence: CSARTGPHTGELFF.

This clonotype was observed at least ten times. CDR3 region: CASSRESSVETQYF. The CDR3 nucleotides are TGTGCCAGCAGTCGAGAAAGCTCGGTAGAGACCCAGTACTTC. The chain carries TRBV6-2 or TRBV6-3 and TRBJ2-5; D remains unclear. Trimming pared 5 bases from V and 4 bases from J, leaving 14 bases between. The CDR3 is made up of 14 amino acids. The germline V gene has CDR1 MNHEY and CDR2 SVGEGT.

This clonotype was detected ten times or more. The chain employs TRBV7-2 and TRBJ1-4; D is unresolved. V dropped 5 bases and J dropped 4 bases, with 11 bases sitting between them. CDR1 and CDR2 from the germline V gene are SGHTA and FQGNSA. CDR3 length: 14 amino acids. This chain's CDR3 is CASSEDRLNEKLFF. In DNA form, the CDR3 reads TGTGCCAGCAGCGAGGACCGTCTTAATGAAAAACTGTTTTTT.

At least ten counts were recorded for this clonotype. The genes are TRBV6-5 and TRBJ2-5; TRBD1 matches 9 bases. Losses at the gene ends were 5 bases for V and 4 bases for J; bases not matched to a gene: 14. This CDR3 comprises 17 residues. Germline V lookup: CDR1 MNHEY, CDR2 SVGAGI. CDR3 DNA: TGTGCCAGCAGTGTAGACCGGGACAGGGCGCTTCGAGAGACCCAGTACTTC. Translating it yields CASSVDRDRALRETQYF.

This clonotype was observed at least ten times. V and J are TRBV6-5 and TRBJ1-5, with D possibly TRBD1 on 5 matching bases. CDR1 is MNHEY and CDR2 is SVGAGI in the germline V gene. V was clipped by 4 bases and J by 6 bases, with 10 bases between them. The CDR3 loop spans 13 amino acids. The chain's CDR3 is CASSSGGIQPQHF. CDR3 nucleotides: TGTGCCAGCAGTTCGGGGGGAATTCAGCCCCAGCATTTT.

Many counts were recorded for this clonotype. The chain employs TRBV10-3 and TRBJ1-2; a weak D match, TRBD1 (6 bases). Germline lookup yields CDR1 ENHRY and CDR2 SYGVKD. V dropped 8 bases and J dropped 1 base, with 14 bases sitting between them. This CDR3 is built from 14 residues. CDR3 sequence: CAIGERTDNYGYTF. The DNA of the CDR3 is TGTGCCATCGGGGAGAGGACAGATAACTATGGCTACACCTTC.

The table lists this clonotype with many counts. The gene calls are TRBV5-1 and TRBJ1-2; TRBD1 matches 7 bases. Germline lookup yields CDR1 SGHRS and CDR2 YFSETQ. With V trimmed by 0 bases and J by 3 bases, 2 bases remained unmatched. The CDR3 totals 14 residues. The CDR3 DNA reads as TGCGCCAGCAGCTTGGGCGACAGGGACTATGGCTACACCTTC. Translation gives CASSLGDRDYGYTF.

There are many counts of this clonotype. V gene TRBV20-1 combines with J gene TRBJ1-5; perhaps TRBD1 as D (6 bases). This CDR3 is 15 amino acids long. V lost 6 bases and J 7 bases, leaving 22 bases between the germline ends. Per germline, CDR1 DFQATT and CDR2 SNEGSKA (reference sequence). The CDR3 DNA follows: TGCAGTGCCCGCGGGGGGGCAGGGAGAAGCCAGCCCCAGCATTTT. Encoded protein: CSARGGAGRSQPQHF.

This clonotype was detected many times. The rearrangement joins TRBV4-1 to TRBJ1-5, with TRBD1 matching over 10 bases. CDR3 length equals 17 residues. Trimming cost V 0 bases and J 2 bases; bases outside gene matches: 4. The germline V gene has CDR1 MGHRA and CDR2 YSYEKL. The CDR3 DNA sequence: TGCGCCAGCAGCCAAGAACCCGGGACAGGGGGCAATCAGCCCCAGCATTTT. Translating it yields CASSQEPGTGGNQPQHF.

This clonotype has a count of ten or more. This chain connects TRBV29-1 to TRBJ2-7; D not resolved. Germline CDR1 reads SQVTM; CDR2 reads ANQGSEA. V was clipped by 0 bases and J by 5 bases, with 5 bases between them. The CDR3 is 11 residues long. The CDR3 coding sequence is TGCAGCGTTGAAGATGGGGACGAGCAGTACTTC. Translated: CSVEDGDEQYF.

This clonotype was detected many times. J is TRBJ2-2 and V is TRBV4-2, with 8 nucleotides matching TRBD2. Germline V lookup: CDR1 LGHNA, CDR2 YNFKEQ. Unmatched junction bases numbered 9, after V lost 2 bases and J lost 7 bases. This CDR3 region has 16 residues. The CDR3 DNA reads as TGTGCCAGCAGCCAAAGCTCGGGGGGGGGCGGCGGGGAGCTGTTTTTT. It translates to CASSQSSGGGGGELFF.

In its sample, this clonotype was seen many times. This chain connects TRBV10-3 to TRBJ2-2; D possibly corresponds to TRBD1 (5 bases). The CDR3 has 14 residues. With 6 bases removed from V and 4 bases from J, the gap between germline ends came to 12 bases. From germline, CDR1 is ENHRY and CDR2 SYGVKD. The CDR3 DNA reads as TGTGCCATCAGAAACCGAGACAGCACCGGGGAGCTGTTTTTT. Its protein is CAIRNRDSTGELFF.